The clone carrying this TCR beta chain appeared many times. Its antigen is not identified. V dropped 0 bases and J dropped 4 bases, with 13 bases sitting between them. The CDR3 extends over 15 amino acids. CDR1 SGHTA and CDR2 FQGNSA come from the germline V gene. TCRdb ran MiXCR on the reads and lists one entry per CDR3 protein. The sample contains hundreds of thousands of distinct CDR3 sequences, approximately 32% of which appear only once. The sample is drawn from a study of T cell repertoires in cytomegalovirus infection. Study-wide background: Both recently identified HLA-C-restricted and well-studied HLA-B-restricted CMV epitopes were used in the study. Carrying CMV and the relevant HLA type showed in public TCR beta signatures.

Study-wide results and caveats: Across the ex vivo response, the dominant clonotypes were HLA-C-restricted CMV-specific TCR beta clonotypes.

The sample consisted of cultured PBMCs, taken from culture after CMV antigen stimulation. The clonotype originates from a human donor in good health (CMV status not recorded). Some clones in this sample may be carry-over from other donors' samples. The V and J genes are TRBV7-2 and TRBJ2-7, with a tentative D call TRBD1 (5 bases). CDR3 protein: CASSLAPSRGYEQYF. CDR3 DNA sequence: TGTGCCAGCAGCTTAGCGCCGAGTAGGGGATACGAGCAGTACTTC.